Listed here is a single T cell receptor (beta chain). Sequencing was performed with immunoSEQ multiplex PCR; in TCRdb, only in-frame clones are kept and a portion is missing. Of 100,000 to 130,000 clones in the sample, approximately 85% were seen once. The data were taken from a study of cytomegalovirus exposure and HLA in healthy donors. The sequence came from a woman aged 18 to 35 in good health and CMV-seronegative. The sample taken for sequencing was PBMCs.

This CDR3 reads CASSPDLTESTDTQYF. The DNA for the CDR3 is TGTGCCAGCTCACCGGACCTGACAGAAAGCACAGATACGCAGTATTTT. This chain links TRBV18 with TRBJ2-3; TRBD1 might be the D (5 bases). There are 16 residues in the CDR3. Germline values: CDR1 KGHSH, CDR2 LQKENI. The germline V and J ends were trimmed by 3 bases and 0 bases, with 13 bases remaining between them.